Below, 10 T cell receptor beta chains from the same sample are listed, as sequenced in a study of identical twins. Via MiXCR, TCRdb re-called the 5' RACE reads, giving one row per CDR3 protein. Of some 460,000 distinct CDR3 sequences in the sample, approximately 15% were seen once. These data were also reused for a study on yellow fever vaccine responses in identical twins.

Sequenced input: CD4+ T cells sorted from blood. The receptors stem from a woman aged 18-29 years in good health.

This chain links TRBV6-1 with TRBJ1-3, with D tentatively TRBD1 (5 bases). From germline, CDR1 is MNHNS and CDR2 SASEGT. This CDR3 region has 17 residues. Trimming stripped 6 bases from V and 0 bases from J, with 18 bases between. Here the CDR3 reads CASRIKDTGFSGNTIYF. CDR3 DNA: TGTGCCAGCAGGATTAAGGACACCGGCTTCTCTGGAAACACCATATATTTT.

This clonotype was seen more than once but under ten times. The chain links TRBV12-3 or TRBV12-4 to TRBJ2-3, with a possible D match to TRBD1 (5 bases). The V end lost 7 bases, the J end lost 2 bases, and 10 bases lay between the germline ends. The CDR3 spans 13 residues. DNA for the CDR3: TGTGCCAGCAATGAAGGGGTCACAGATACGCAGTATTTT. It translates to CASNEGVTDTQYF.

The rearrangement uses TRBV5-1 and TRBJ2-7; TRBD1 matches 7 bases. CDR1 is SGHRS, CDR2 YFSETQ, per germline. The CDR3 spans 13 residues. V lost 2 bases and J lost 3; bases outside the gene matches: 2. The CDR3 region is CASSFRQGYEQYF. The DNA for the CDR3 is TGCGCCAGCAGCTTCCGACAGGGCTACGAGCAGTACTTC.

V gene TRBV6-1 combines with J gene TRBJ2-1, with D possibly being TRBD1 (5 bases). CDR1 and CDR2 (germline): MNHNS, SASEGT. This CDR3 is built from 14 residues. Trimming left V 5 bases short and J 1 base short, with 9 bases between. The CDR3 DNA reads TGTGCCAGCAGTCGACGACAGTCCTACAATGAGCAGTTCTTC. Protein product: CASSRRQSYNEQFF.

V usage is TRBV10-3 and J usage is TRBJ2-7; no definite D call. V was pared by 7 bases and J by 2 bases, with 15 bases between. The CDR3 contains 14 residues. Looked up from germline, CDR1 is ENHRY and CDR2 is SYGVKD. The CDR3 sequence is CAITPRADTYEQYF. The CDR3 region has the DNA TGTGCCATCACTCCCCGGGCAGATACCTACGAGCAGTACTTC.

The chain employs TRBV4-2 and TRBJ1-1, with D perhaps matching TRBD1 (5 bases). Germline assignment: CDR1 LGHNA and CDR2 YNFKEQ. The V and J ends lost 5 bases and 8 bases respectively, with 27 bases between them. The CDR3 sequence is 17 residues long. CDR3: CASSSRERGPYSLEAFF. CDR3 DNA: TGTGCCAGCAGCTCCAGGGAGCGGGGCCCCTATAGTTTGGAAGCTTTCTTT.

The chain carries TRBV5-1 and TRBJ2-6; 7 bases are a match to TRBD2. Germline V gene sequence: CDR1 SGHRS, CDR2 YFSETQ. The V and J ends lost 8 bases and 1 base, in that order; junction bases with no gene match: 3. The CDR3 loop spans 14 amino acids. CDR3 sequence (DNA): TGCGCCAGTGAGCGGGGATCTGGGGCCAACGTCCTGACTTTC. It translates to CASERGSGANVLTF.

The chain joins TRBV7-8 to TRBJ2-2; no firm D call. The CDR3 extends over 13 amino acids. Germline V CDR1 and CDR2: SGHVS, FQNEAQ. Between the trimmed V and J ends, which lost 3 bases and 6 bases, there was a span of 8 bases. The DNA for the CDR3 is TGTGCCAGCAGCTTTGTTAAGTCCGGGGAGCTGTTTTTT. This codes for CASSFVKSGELFF.

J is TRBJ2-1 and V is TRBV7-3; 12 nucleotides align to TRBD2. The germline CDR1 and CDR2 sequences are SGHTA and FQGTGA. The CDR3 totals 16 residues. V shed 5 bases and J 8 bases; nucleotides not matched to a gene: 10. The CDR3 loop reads CASSPPGLAGIDEQFF. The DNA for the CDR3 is TGTGCCAGCAGCCCGCCCGGACTAGCGGGAATAGATGAGCAGTTCTTC. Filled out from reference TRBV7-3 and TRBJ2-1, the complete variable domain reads GAGVSQTPSNKVTEKGKYVELRCDPISGHTALYWYRQSLGQGPEFLIYFQGTGAADDSGLPNDRFFAVRPEGSVSTLKIQRTERGDSAVYLCASSPPGLAGIDEQFFGPGTRLTVL.

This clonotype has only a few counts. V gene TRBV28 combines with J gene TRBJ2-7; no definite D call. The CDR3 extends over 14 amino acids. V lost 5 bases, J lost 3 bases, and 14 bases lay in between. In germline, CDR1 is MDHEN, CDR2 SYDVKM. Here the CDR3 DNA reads TGTGCCAGCAGTCCATCCGGGTCCATCTACGAGCAGTACTTC. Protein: CASSPSGSIYEQYF. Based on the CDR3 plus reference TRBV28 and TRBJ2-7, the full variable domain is DVKVTQSSRYLVKRTGEKVFLECVQDMDHENMFWYRQDPGLGLRLIYFSYDVKMKEKGDIPEGYSVSREKKERFSLILESASTNQTSMYLCASSPSGSIYEQYFGPGTRLTVT.